The rows below give T cell receptor beta chains drawn from one sample of a study of T cell responses to AZD1222 COVID-19 vaccine. Sequencing used immunoSEQ multiplex PCR; TCRdb keeps in-frame clones, though not all of them. The sample includes fewer than 90,000 clones, 75% to 95% of them seen just once. The sample consisted of peripheral blood, taken 28 days after the second AZD1222 dose. The receptor set was obtained from an adult who received the AZD1222 COVID-19 vaccine. CDR3s include the opening cysteine and the closing phenylalanine or tryptophan. The D gene is left open where the match is weak. Size is omitted from some rows. Given values are once, few, many or a class for expanded clones.

>TRBV19|TRBJ1-5|.|.
CASKSGGRRDQPQHF
TGTGCCAGTAAGTCGGGGGGCCGGCGGGATCAGCCCCAGCATTTT
>TRBV27|TRBJ2-7|.|.
CASSLNADYEQYF
TGTGCCAGCAGTTTAAATGCGGACTACGAGCAGTACTTC
>TRBV5-1|TRBJ1-4|.|.
CASSPSSPRDEKLFF
TGCGCCAGCAGCCCGTCCTCCCCCCGGGATGAAAAACTGTTTTTT
>TRBV28|TRBJ2-6|.|TRBD1
CASSRYGTGSGANVLTF
TGTGCCAGCAGTCGCTATGGGACAGGCTCTGGGGCCAACGTCCTGACTTTC
>TRBV28|TRBJ1-3|.|.
CASSFQGSGNTIYF
TGTGCCAGCAGTTTCCAGGGCTCTGGAAACACCATATATTTT
>TRBV2|TRBJ2-2|.|TRBD1
CASRRRTGSTGELFF
TGTGCCAGCAGGAGGCGGACAGGTAGCACCGGGGAGCTGTTTTTT
>TRBV7-9|TRBJ1-1|.|TRBD1
CASSLTGTGVPEAFF
TGTGCCAGCAGCTTGACGGGGACAGGGGTCCCTGAAGCTTTCTTT
>TRBV5-5|TRBJ2-3|.|.
CASSLGSTTSTDTQYF
TGTGCCAGCAGCTTAGGGAGCACGACTAGCACAGATACGCAGTATTTT
>TRBV10-2|TRBJ1-5|once|.
CASSEGGQNQPQHF
TGCGCCAGCAGTGAAGGGGGGCAGAATCAGCCCCAGCATTTT
>TRBV6-4|TRBJ2-3|few|TRBD2
CASSDLAGHTDTQYF
TGTGCCAGCAGTGATCTAGCGGGACACACAGATACGCAGTATTTT
>TRBV6-5|TRBJ2-1|.|TRBD2
CASSYQASGNEQFF
TGTGCCAGCAGTTACCAGGCTAGCGGCAATGAGCAGTTCTTC
>TRBV15|TRBJ1-4|.|TRBD1
CATSRVGRGREKLFF
TGTGCCACCAGCAGAGTAGGCAGGGGGCGTGAAAAACTGTTTTTT
>TRBV3-1/TRBV3-2|TRBJ2-7|.|.
CASSQKAYEQYF
TGTGCCAGCAGCCAAAAAGCCTACGAGCAGTACTTC
>TRBV5-1|TRBJ2-3|.|TRBD1
CASSAVGQSTDTQYF
TGCGCCAGCAGCGCGGTGGGACAGAGCACAGATACGCAGTATTTT
>TRBV5-1|TRBJ2-5|.|TRBD2
CASSFRSGGARETQYF
TGCGCCAGCAGCTTCAGGAGCGGGGGGGCCCGGGAGACCCAGTACTTC
>TRBV27|TRBJ2-7|once|TRBD2
CASRASGGYEQYF
TGTGCCAGCAGGGCCAGCGGGGGGTACGAGCAGTACTTC
>TRBV2|TRBJ2-1|.|.
CASRAMSSYNEQFF
TGTGCCAGCAGGGCAATGAGCTCCTACAATGAGCAGTTCTTC
>TRBV27|TRBJ2-3|.|.
CASSLSRGPGSDTQYF
TGTGCCAGCAGTTTATCGCGCGGCCCCGGCTCAGATACGCAGTATTTT
>TRBV3-1/TRBV3-2|TRBJ1-6|.|.
CASSQAWTGNSPLHF
TGTGCCAGCAGCCAAGCGTGGACGGGGAATTCACCCCTCCACTTT
>TRBV6-5|TRBJ2-7|.|.
CASSPLRGEQYF
TGTGCCAGCAGTCCCTTGAGGGGCGAGCAGTACTTC
>TRBV6-5|TRBJ1-3|.|.
CASSYSAPGSGNTIYF
TGTGCCAGCAGTTACTCGGCGCCGGGCTCTGGAAACACCATATATTTT
>TRBV11-3|TRBJ2-7|.|TRBD2
CASSLASGDFYEQYF
TGTGCCAGCAGCTTGGCAAGCGGGGACTTTTACGAGCAGTACTTC
>TRBV27|TRBJ1-4|.|.
CASSSLLIPLGKKLFF
TGTGCCAGCAGTTCCCTTCTGATCCCCCTTGGGAAAAAACTGTTTTTT
>TRBV7-9|TRBJ2-3|.|.
CASSLEIPTDTQYF
TGTGCCAGCAGCTTAGAAATCCCCACAGATACGCAGTATTTT
>TRBV20-1|TRBJ1-1|.|.
CSATQDTEAFF
TGCAGTGCTACCCAGGATACTGAAGCTTTCTTT